One sample yielded the 17 T cell receptor beta chains listed below, sequenced in a study of T cells in Graves' hyperthyroidism and ophthalmopathy. Regions amplified from RNA transcripts were the TCR beta CDR3 regions. HTBI primers drove first-round RT-PCR of the TCR CDR3. TCRdb re-derived calls from the multiplex PCR reads in MiXCR, one entry per CDR3 protein. Of hundreds of thousands of distinct CDR3 sequences listed, around 25% are singletons. Sample: blood. Receptors were obtained from a man aged 50 to 59 with Graves' hyperthyroidism.

This clonotype came up a few times. The V and J genes are TRBV24-1 and TRBJ1-1, with D maybe TRBD1 (5 bases). CDR3 length: 13 amino acids. Germline CDR1 is KGHDR and CDR2 is SFDVKD. The ends were cut back, 4 bases at V and 6 bases at J, with 11 bases in the middle. As DNA, the CDR3 is TGTGCCACCAGTGACCCCCCAGGGTCTGAAGCTTTCTTT. It translates to CATSDPPGSEAFF.

The genes are TRBV18 and TRBJ1-2, with 7 bases that match TRBD1. Germline V gene lookup returns CDR1 KGHSH and CDR2 LQKENI. V lost 3 bases to trimming and J lost 4 bases; unmatched junction nucleotides: 2. The CDR3 loop spans 13 amino acids. CDR3 in DNA: TGTGCCAGCTCACCTGACAGGGCCTATGGCTACACCTTC. Its translation: CASSPDRAYGYTF.

This clonotype has only one observation. This clone may be a read error of a much larger clone one base away. The J gene is TRBJ2-7, the V gene TRBV30, with D unclear. V gave up 1 base and J gave up 3 bases, with 13 bases separating them. Germline V gives CDR1 GTSNPN, CDR2 SVGIG (reference sequence). The length of the CDR3 is 14 residues. The CDR3 coding sequence is TGTGCCTGGAGTGATGAGGTCTGGCACTACGAGCAGTACTTC. The encoded protein is CAWSDEVWHYEQYF.

The J gene is TRBJ1-5, the V gene TRBV3-1; weak D call: TRBD1 (6 bases). Germline loops: CDR1 LGHDT, CDR2 YNNKEL (reference sequence). Trimming removed 3 bases at V and 6 bases at J, with 15 bases between. The CDR3 length is 15 residues. The CDR3 nucleotides are TGTGCCAGCAGCCAGGACGGCGGGGGCGGTCAGCCCCAGCATTTT. Protein sequence: CASSQDGGGGQPQHF.

V is TRBV9 and J is TRBJ2-3; D remains ambiguous. CDR1 and CDR2 from the germline V gene are SGDLS and YYNGEE. This CDR3 comprises 16 residues. The V end lost 0 bases, the J end lost 4 bases, and 15 bases lay between the germline ends. The CDR3 bases are TGTGCCAGCAGCGTAGATTGGGCCGACGGCTCAGATACGCAGTATTTT. Its translation is CASSVDWADGSDTQYF.

In this sample, this clonotype turned up many times. J is TRBJ1-1 and V is TRBV28, with 7 bases aligning to TRBD1. Germline V lookup: CDR1 MDHEN, CDR2 SYDVKM. This CDR3 is built from 14 residues. Trimming at V came to 8 bases and at J to 0 bases, leaving 6 bases not matched to a gene. The CDR3 DNA is TGTGCCAGCGGGACAGCTCCCATGAACACTGAAGCTTTCTTT. This codes for CASGTAPMNTEAFF. Based on the CDR3 plus reference TRBV28 and TRBJ1-1, the full variable domain is DVKVTQSSRYLVKRTGEKVFLECVQDMDHENMFWYRQDPGLGLRLIYFSYDVKMKEKGDIPEGYSVSREKKERFSLILESASTNQTSMYLCASGTAPMNTEAFFGQGTRLTVV.

This clonotype was detected many times. V gene TRBV28 combines with J gene TRBJ2-5; D is undetermined. The CDR3 totals 13 residues. V shed 7 bases and J shed 2 bases, with 11 bases lying between them. Germline CDR1 and CDR2: MDHEN and SYDVKM. CDR3 residues: CASISWEQETQYF. CDR3 nucleotide sequence: TGTGCCAGCATCAGTTGGGAACAAGAGACCCAGTACTTC. The whole variable domain, filled in from reference TRBV28 and TRBJ2-5, reads DVKVTQSSRYLVKRTGEKVFLECVQDMDHENMFWYRQDPGLGLRLIYFSYDVKMKEKGDIPEGYSVSREKKERFSLILESASTNQTSMYLCASISWEQETQYFGPGTRLLVL.

This clonotype has ten or more counts. The gene calls are TRBV11-2 and TRBJ1-1; 8 nucleotides match TRBD1. Germline CDR1 is SGHAT and CDR2 is FQNNGV. The CDR3 runs to 17 residues. The V gene end was trimmed by 3 bases and the J gene end by 0 bases; junction bases not matched to a gene: 9. CDR3 amino acids: CASSLTGVKILNTEAFF. Here the CDR3 DNA reads TGTGCCAGCAGCTTGACAGGGGTCAAAATCTTGAACACTGAAGCTTTCTTT.

This clonotype turned up a few times. The chain couples TRBV20-1 to TRBJ2-7; 11 nucleotides align to TRBD2. Trimming cost V 3 bases and J 2 bases; bases outside gene matches: 9. The germline gives CDR1 DFQATT, CDR2 SNEGSKA (reference sequence). The CDR3 sequence is 16 residues long. The CDR3 region is CSASRLAGGGPYEQYF. CDR3 DNA: TGCAGTGCTAGTCGCCTAGCGGGAGGCGGCCCCTACGAGCAGTACTTC.

The J gene is TRBJ2-5, the V gene TRBV27; D gene unclear. Germline-derived CDR1 and CDR2 are MNHEY and SMNVEV (reference sequence). The CDR3 is 17 amino acids. Trimming took 8 bases from V and 1 from J, leaving 23 bases between them. The CDR3 DNA reads TGTGCCAGCCCCCTCCTTCTGGACGGAAATTTCCAAGAGACCCAGTACTTC. As protein: CASPLLLDGNFQETQYF.

V is TRBV6-1 and J is TRBJ2-7; 7 bases map to TRBD2. Germline lookup yields CDR1 MNHNS and CDR2 SASEGT. The CDR3 totals 14 residues. After removal of 4 bases from V and 2 bases from J, the junction contained 5 bases not matched to a gene. The CDR3 protein is CASSATGLAYEQYF. The CDR3 nucleotides are TGTGCCAGCAGTGCCACCGGACTAGCCTACGAGCAGTACTTC.

CDR3 DNA: TGCAGTGCTAGAGATCTCCTTAACATTGCGGGAGTAGGCAATGAGCAGTTCTTC. Translated: CSARDLLNIAGVGNEQFF. V is TRBV20-1 and J is TRBJ2-1, with 7 nucleotides matching TRBD2. Losses at the gene ends were 0 bases for V and 6 bases for J; bases not matched to a gene: 17. Germline V gene lookup returns CDR1 DFQATT and CDR2 SNEGSKA (reference sequence). This CDR3 spans 18 amino acids.

Remarks on this clonotype: Compared with germline, one end of the junction differs, possibly owing to a read error. The chain uses TRBV2 and TRBJ1-4; 8 bases are a match to TRBD1. This CDR3 region has 12 residues. The germline V gene has CDR1 SNHLY and CDR2 FYNNEI. CDR3 nucleotides: TGTGCCAGCAGACAGGGGGGTGAAACACTGTTTTTT. It yields the protein CASRQGGETLFF.

The chain links TRBV11-2 to TRBJ2-3; D remains ambiguous. The CDR3 runs 14 residues. Looked up from germline, CDR1 is SGHAT and CDR2 is FQNNGV. The V gene lost 2 bases and the J gene lost 3 bases, with 9 bases spanning the gap. CDR3 coding DNA: TGTGCCAGCAGCTTACGTAGGTGGACAGATACGCAGTATTTT. As protein: CASSLRRWTDTQYF.

This clonotype was observed at least ten times. This sequence joins TRBV3-1 and TRBJ2-1; the match to TRBD2 covers 13 bases. V was pared by 3 bases and J by 14 bases, with 4 bases of the junction left unmatched. Germline loops: CDR1 LGHDT, CDR2 YNNKEL (reference sequence). This CDR3 region has 13 residues. The CDR3 DNA sequence: TGTGCCAGCAGCCACTCCGGACTAGCGGGAGAGTTCTTC. It translates to CASSHSGLAGEFF.

The chain joins TRBV24-1 to TRBJ2-3, with 10 nucleotides matching TRBD1. V was clipped by 6 bases and J by 7 bases; unmatched bases: 3. The CDR3 loop spans 13 amino acids. Germline CDR1 KGHDR, CDR2 SFDVKD. CDR3 residues: CATSRQGAHTQYF. The CDR3, as DNA: TGTGCCACCAGTCGACAGGGGGCACATACGCAGTATTTT.

Details on this clonotype: A much bigger clone sits one base away, suggesting this may be a read error. The chain is built from TRBV6-5 and TRBJ1-5; maybe TRBD1 (5 bases). V was cut by 2 bases and J by 9 bases, with 14 bases left in between. Germline V gives CDR1 MNHEY, CDR2 SVGAGI. The CDR3 has 14 residues. DNA of the CDR3: TGTGCCAGCAGTTACGAAGCAGGGACTCGGCCCCAGCATTTT. This translates into CASSYEAGTRPQHF.